The subject of this entry is one T cell receptor beta chain. Indicated time point: neoterminal ileum biopsy at postoperative endoscopy, about 6 months after surgery. This sample was included in a study of T cell repertoires in ileal Crohn's disease. About the research overall: At surgery, under 40% of patients smoked, with median disease duration 7.9 years.

TCRdb keeps only in-frame clones here, not all; method: immunoSEQ multiplex PCR. The sample has roughly 60,000 clones; 85% to 90% are singletons. This CDR3 has 16 amino acids. CDR1 is MNHEY, CDR2 SVGAGI, per germline. After removal of 0 bases from V and 4 bases from J, the junction contained 6 bases not matched to a gene. The chain couples TRBV6-5 to TRBJ1-2; 9 nucleotides agree with TRBD1. The clonotype originates from an adult with Crohn's disease. The sample was ileal tissue. The CDR3 spells CASSYSTGGQGYGYTF. In DNA form, the CDR3 reads TGTGCCAGCAGTTACTCGACAGGGGGGCAAGGCTATGGCTACACCTTC.